These 27 T cell receptor beta chains came from one sample sequenced in a study of a mutant IDH1 vaccine in newly diagnosed glioma (dated by TCRdb to the early 2020s). The antigens for these receptors are not known. The time point label for this specimen denotes: week 35, safety follow-up. A 20-mer mutant IDH1 peptide at 300 micrograms in Montanide made up each vaccine dose, which was injected subcutaneously together with topical imiquimod. Libraries were constructed by the immunoSEQ multiplex PCR assay. Entries here come from immuneACCESS through TCRdb and include only in-frame sequences with V and J called. Some clones fail to appear in such tables; in the studies checked, an unresolved V gene covers under half of the shortfall, and the cause of the remainder is unknown. The sample table records fewer than 30,000 clones; around four fifths of these occur just once. About a third of the sample goes to the ten largest clones.

The material sequenced was PBMCs, taken from a glioma patient whose treatment included an IDH1 peptide vaccine. The origin of the receptors is a young man with glioma.

The chain uses TRBV6-5 and TRBJ2-1; tentative D call: TRBD2 (5 bases). The CDR3 is 14 residues long. V was trimmed by 2 bases and J by 5 bases, leaving 10 bases between them. CDR1 is MNHEY and CDR2 is SVGAGI in the germline V gene. The CDR3 sequence: CASSYELAHNEQFF. CDR3 bases: TGTGCCAGCAGTTACGAGCTAGCTCACAATGAGCAGTTCTTC.

A single count supports this clone. CDR3 region: CASSLLIGTWGNTIYF. In nucleotides, the CDR3 is TGTGCCAGCAGCCTGCTAATTGGGACGTGGGGAAACACCATATATTTT. The rearrangement uses TRBV7-9 and TRBJ1-3; D may be TRBD1 (5 bases). V gave up 5 bases and J gave up 4 bases, with 18 bases separating them. This CDR3 contains 16 residues. Per the germline V gene, CDR1 is SEHNR and CDR2 is FQNEAQ (reference sequence).

The gene calls are TRBV27 and TRBJ1-5; possibly TRBD1 for D (5 bases). The germline V gene has CDR1 MNHEY and CDR2 SMNVEV (reference sequence). The CDR3 runs to 16 residues. The ends were cut back, 6 bases at V and 9 bases at J, with 24 bases in the middle. CDR3 loop: CASRYTGTAVGGPQHF. In DNA, the CDR3 is TGTGCCAGCAGATATACCGGGACCGCCGTGGGAGGGCCCCAGCATTTT.

This chain links TRBV30 with TRBJ1-5, with D maybe TRBD1 (5 bases). The V end lost 1 base, the J end lost 4 bases, and 11 bases lay between the germline ends. Germline CDR1 reads GTSNPN; CDR2 reads SVGIG (reference sequence). CDR3 size: 14 residues. CDR3 sequence reads: CAWSAGQPNQPQHF. The DNA of the CDR3 is TGTGCCTGGAGTGCCGGACAACCGAATCAGCCCCAGCATTTT.

The chain has TRBV11-3 and TRBJ2-5; D remains unclear. The germline CDR1 and CDR2 sequences are SGHNT and YENEEA. The V gene lost 1 base and the J gene lost 5 bases, with 8 bases spanning the gap. The CDR3 is made up of 13 amino acids. CDR3 in amino acids: CASSLGQRETQYF. The CDR3 region has the DNA TGTGCCAGCAGCTTAGGCCAGAGGGAGACCCAGTACTTC.

The J gene is TRBJ1-2, the V gene TRBV28, with D perhaps matching TRBD1 (6 bases). This CDR3 has 13 residues. Germline V gene lookup returns CDR1 MDHEN and CDR2 SYDVKM. The V and J ends lost 10 bases and 4 bases respectively, with 16 bases between them. CDR3 residues: CAIGGRTVYGYTF. CDR3 DNA: TGTGCCATTGGGGGTCGGACAGTCTATGGCTACACCTTC.

This clone was seen a single time. J is TRBJ2-7 and V is TRBV9, with a tentative D call TRBD1 (5 bases). Trimming pared 0 bases from V and 1 base from J, leaving 8 bases between. This CDR3 is built from 14 residues. The germline CDR1 and CDR2 sequences are SGDLS and YYNGEE. CDR3 nucleotides: TGTGCCAGCAGCGTAGCCAGGGCGTCCTACGAGCAGTACTTC. Protein product: CASSVARASYEQYF.

The chain employs TRBV5-4 and TRBJ2-5, with TRBD1 matching 8 bases. The CDR3 runs to 14 residues. V trimming: 0 bases; J trimming: 4 bases; junction bases outside the gene matches: 2. Germline-derived CDR1 and CDR2 are SGHNT and YYREEE (reference sequence). The chain's CDR3 is CASSLEQGGETQYF. Here the CDR3 DNA reads TGTGCCAGCAGCTTGGAACAGGGGGGAGAGACCCAGTACTTC.

The chain uses TRBV5-1 and TRBJ2-1, with D tentatively TRBD2 (6 bases). Germline V gives CDR1 SGHRS, CDR2 YFSETQ. V lost 4 bases and J 6 bases, leaving 17 bases between the germline ends. The length of the CDR3 is 15 residues. The CDR3 DNA reads as TGCGCCAGCAGCCTAGGAGGGAGTGCTGGCAATGAGCAGTTCTTC. Its translation is CASSLGGSAGNEQFF.

In this sample, this clone turned up a few times. The J gene is TRBJ1-1, the V gene TRBV5-8, with D possibly TRBD1 on 5 matching bases. This CDR3 has 14 residues. CDR1 SGHTS and CDR2 YDEGEE come from the germline V gene. Trimming left V 3 bases short and J 7 bases short, with 16 bases between. The CDR3 reads CASSSFRDVYEAFF. CDR3 bases: TGTGCCAGCAGCTCTTTCCGGGACGTATATGAAGCTTTCTTT.

The chain couples TRBV7-8 to TRBJ2-2; the match to TRBD1 covers 7 bases. The CDR3 length is 16 residues. The germline gives CDR1 SGHVS, CDR2 FQNEAQ. Losses at the gene ends were 6 bases for V and 7 bases for J; bases not matched to a gene: 14. CDR3 sequence: CASSSEGDRGLGELFF. The CDR3 coding sequence is TGTGCCAGCAGTTCGGAAGGGGACAGAGGACTCGGGGAGCTGTTTTTT.

The chain recombines TRBV7-8 with TRBJ2-5; TRBD1 or TRBD2 may be the D gene (5 bases each). Trimming left V 5 bases short and J 1 base short, with 14 bases between. The CDR3 spans 15 residues. Per germline, CDR1 SGHVS and CDR2 FQNEAQ. The CDR3 nucleotides are TGTGCCAGCAGCCCGGGCGGGCAGGGCCAAGAGACCCAGTACTTC. It is translated as CASSPGGQGQETQYF.

The J gene is TRBJ1-4, the V gene TRBV5-5; D call uncertain. Germline V gives CDR1 SGHKS, CDR2 YYEKEE (reference sequence). Trimming shortened V by 0 bases and J by 3 bases, and 12 bases separated the two germline ends. This CDR3 is 16 amino acids long. The CDR3 DNA reads as TGTGCCAGCAGCTTGGTCTTGGGGAGGGCTAATGAAAAACTGTTTTTT. Translated: CASSLVLGRANEKLFF. Supplemented by reference TRBV5-5 and TRBJ1-4, the full variable domain reads DAGVTQSPTHLIKTRGQQVTLRCSPISGHKSVSWYQQVLGQGPQFIFQYYEKEERGRGNFPDRFSARQFPNYSSELNVNALLLGDSALYLCASSLVLGRANEKLFFGSGTQLSVL.

In this sample, this clone turned up a few times. V and J are TRBV19 and TRBJ1-2, with 9 bases aligning to TRBD1. The junction had 10 bases not matched to a gene; V was cut back by 5 bases and J by 6 bases. Per germline, CDR1 LNHDA and CDR2 SQIVND (reference sequence). The CDR3 covers 15 residues. This CDR3 is CASSRDRAVSHGYTF. In DNA form, the CDR3 reads TGTGCCAGTAGTCGGGACAGGGCTGTTAGTCATGGCTACACCTTC.

The J gene is TRBJ2-3, the V gene TRBV27, with D hard to call. The CDR3 runs 14 residues. The V gene's germline CDR1 is MNHEY and CDR2 SMNVEV (reference sequence). Trimming left V 5 bases short and J 6 bases short, with 15 bases between. The CDR3 DNA reads TGTGCCAGCAGTCCGGGTAGCTATCCGGATACGCAGTATTTT. Translation gives CASSPGSYPDTQYF.

This chain's CDR3 is CASSGGPPRREKLFF. CDR3 DNA sequence: TGTGCCAGCAGCGGCGGGCCCCCGAGGCGGGAAAAACTGTTTTTT. The V call is TRBV13, the J call TRBJ1-4; D unclear. The CDR3 sequence is 15 residues long. Germline CDR1 PRHDT, CDR2 FYEKMQ (reference sequence). The V and J ends lost 5 bases and 8 bases respectively, with 18 bases between them. Drawing the rest from reference TRBV13 and TRBJ1-4, the complete variable domain is AAGVIQSPRHLIKEKRETATLKCYPIPRHDTVYWYQQGPGQDPQFLISFYEKMQSDKGSIPDRFSAQQFSDYHSELNMSSLELGDSALYFCASSGGPPRREKLFFGSGTQLSVL.

The rearrangement uses TRBV7-9 and TRBJ1-1; 8 nucleotides match TRBD1. The CDR3 loop spans 12 amino acids. J was trimmed by 5 bases and V by 6 bases; bases with no gene match: 2. Germline-derived CDR1 and CDR2 are SEHNR and FQNEAQ (reference sequence). CDR3 protein: CASSRDRTEAFF. The CDR3, as DNA: TGTGCCAGCAGTAGGGACAGGACTGAAGCTTTCTTT.

The rearrangement joins TRBV5-1 to TRBJ2-2, with 9 bases fitting TRBD1. The germline V gene encodes CDR1 SGHRS and CDR2 YFSETQ. Trimming at V came to 3 bases and at J to 5 bases, leaving 11 bases not matched to a gene. CDR3 size: 17 residues. Here the CDR3 DNA reads TGCGCCAGCAGCTCCTATGGCGGGACAGGGAGTACCGGGGAGCTGTTTTTT. Its translation: CASSSYGGTGSTGELFF. Together with reference TRBV5-1 and TRBJ2-2, the CDR3 gives the full variable domain: KAGVTQTPRYLIKTRGQQVTLSCSPISGHRSVSWYQQTPGQGLQFLFEYFSETQRNKGNFPGRFSGRQFSNSRSEMNVSTLELGDSALYLCASSSYGGTGSTGELFFGEGSRLTVL.

This sequence joins TRBV13 and TRBJ1-1, with 8 bases identical to TRBD1. V was pared by 1 base and J by 4 bases, with 11 bases of the junction left unmatched. The CDR3 runs to 17 residues. The germline V gene encodes CDR1 PRHDT and CDR2 FYEKMQ (reference sequence). The CDR3 region has the DNA TGTGCCAGCAGCTTAGCCCAGGGGGCGCTAAGAGGCACTGAAGCTTTCTTT. Its translation is CASSLAQGALRGTEAFF.

The chain has TRBV5-6 and TRBJ2-7, with 8 bases fitting TRBD2. This CDR3 region has 15 residues. V lost 2 bases and J lost 5; bases outside the gene matches: 9. The germline V gene has CDR1 SGHDT and CDR2 YYEEEE. The CDR3 sequence is CASSFGLAGLHEQYF. CDR3 DNA: TGTGCCAGCAGCTTCGGGTTAGCGGGATTGCACGAGCAGTACTTC.

The chain links TRBV20-1 to TRBJ2-3; D uncertain. V lost 1 base and J 6 bases, leaving 5 bases between the germline ends. Germline loops: CDR1 DFQATT, CDR2 SNEGSKA (reference sequence). This CDR3 has 11 residues. The CDR3 DNA follows: TGCAGTGCTAGAGGGTTTGATACGCAGTATTTT. It is translated as CSARGFDTQYF.

The V and J genes are TRBV5-6 and TRBJ1-1; TRBD1 agrees at 8 bases. Germline lookup yields CDR1 SGHDT and CDR2 YYEEEE. The length of the CDR3 is 16 residues. V shed 3 bases, J shed 4 bases, and the junction held 11 bases outside the gene matches. CDR3: CASSSTGPDRVTEAFF. The CDR3 DNA follows: TGTGCCAGCAGCTCCACGGGCCCGGACAGGGTCACTGAAGCTTTCTTT.

The chain couples TRBV2 to TRBJ2-3; 7 bases are shared with TRBD2. In germline, CDR1 is SNHLY, CDR2 FYNNEI. J gave up 6 bases and V 4 bases, and 7 bases lay outside the gene matches. This CDR3 is 14 amino acids long. The CDR3 DNA is TGTGCCAGCAGTGGCCTAGCGGTTCGGGATACGCAGTATTTT. Its translation is CASSGLAVRDTQYF.

The V and J genes are TRBV4-1 and TRBJ1-3, with a weak D call TRBD1 (6 bases). This CDR3 has 17 residues. Germline V lookup: CDR1 MGHRA, CDR2 YSYEKL. The germline V and J ends were trimmed by 3 bases and 4 bases, with 19 bases remaining between them. The CDR3 bases are TGCGCCAGCAGCCAGCAGAATGGACAGCTCCGAGGAAACACCATATATTTT. This encodes CASSQQNGQLRGNTIYF.

This chain joins TRBV2 and TRBJ1-5, with 8 bases that match TRBD1. V was pared by 6 bases and J by 5 bases, with 6 bases of the junction left unmatched. The length of the CDR3 is 14 residues. Germline V gene lookup returns CDR1 SNHLY and CDR2 FYNNEI. CDR3 sequence reads: CASSPDRVDQPQHF. CDR3 DNA sequence: TGTGCCAGCAGCCCGGACAGGGTTGATCAGCCCCAGCATTTT.

CDR3 loop: CASSQGDRGYNEQFF. The CDR3 nucleotides are TGTGCCAGCAGCCAAGGAGACAGGGGTTACAATGAGCAGTTCTTC. The chain combines TRBV4-2 with TRBJ2-1; 8 positions agree with TRBD1. Germline CDR1 reads LGHNA; CDR2 reads YNFKEQ. The V segment lost 1 base and the J segment 4 bases; nucleotides outside the gene matches: 3. The CDR3 extends over 15 amino acids.

This clone was counted once. The chain recombines TRBV6-6 with TRBJ2-2; D not certain. The CDR3 is 15 amino acids. Trimming pared 4 bases from V and 2 bases from J, leaving 11 bases between. Germline lookup yields CDR1 MNHNY and CDR2 SVGAGI (reference sequence). DNA of the CDR3: TGTGCCAGCAGTTTTTTAGACGACAACACCGGGGAGCTGTTTTTT. The encoded protein is CASSFLDDNTGELFF.